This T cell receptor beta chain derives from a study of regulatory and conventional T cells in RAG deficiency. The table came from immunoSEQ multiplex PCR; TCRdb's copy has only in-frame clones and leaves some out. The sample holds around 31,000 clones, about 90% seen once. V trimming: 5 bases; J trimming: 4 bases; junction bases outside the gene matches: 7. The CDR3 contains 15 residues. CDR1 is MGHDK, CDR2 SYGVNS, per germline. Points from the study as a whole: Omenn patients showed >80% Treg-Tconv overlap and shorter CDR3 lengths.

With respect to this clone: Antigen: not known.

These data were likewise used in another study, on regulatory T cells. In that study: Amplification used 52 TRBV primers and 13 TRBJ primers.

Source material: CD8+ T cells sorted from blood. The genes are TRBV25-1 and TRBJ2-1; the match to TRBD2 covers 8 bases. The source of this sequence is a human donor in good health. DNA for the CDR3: TGTGCCAGCAGTCCTACTAGCGGCCGATACAATGAGCAGTTCTTC. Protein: CASSPTSGRYNEQFF.